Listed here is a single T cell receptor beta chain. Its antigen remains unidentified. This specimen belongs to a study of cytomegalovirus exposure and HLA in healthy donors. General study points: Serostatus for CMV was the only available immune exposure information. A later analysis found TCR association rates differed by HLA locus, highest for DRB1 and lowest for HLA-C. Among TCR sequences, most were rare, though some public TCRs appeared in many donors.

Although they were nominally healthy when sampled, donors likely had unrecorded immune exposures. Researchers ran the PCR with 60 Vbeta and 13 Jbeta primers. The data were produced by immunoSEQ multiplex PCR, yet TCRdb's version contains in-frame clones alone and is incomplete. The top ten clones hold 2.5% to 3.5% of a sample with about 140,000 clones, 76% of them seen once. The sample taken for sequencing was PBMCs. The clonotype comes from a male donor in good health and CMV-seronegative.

CDR3 nucleotides: TGTGCCAGCAGCGACAGGGGCAATCAGCCCCAGCATTTT. Translated: CASSDRGNQPQHF. V gene TRBV7-9 combines with J gene TRBJ1-5; TRBD1 agrees at 7 bases. This CDR3 comprises 13 residues. The V segment lost 5 bases and the J segment 2 bases; nucleotides outside the gene matches: 0. Germline values: CDR1 SEHNR, CDR2 FQNEAQ (reference sequence). The full variable domain, in which reference TRBV7-9 and TRBJ1-5 provide the parts outside the CDR3, is DTGVSQNPRHKITKRGQNVTFRCDPISEHNRLYWYRQTLGQGPEFLTYFQNEAQLEKSRLLSDRFSAERPKGSFSTLEIQRTEQGDSAMYLCASSDRGNQPQHFGDGTRLSIL.